The 12 T cell receptor beta chains presented below share a single source sample, sequenced in a study of blood T cell repertoires in COVID-19. The assay was immunoSEQ multiplex PCR, and TCRdb's table has in-frame clones only and misses some. The sample has more than 85,000 clones, roughly 81% seen once. Sample: peripheral blood. These receptors were taken from a middle-aged man with active or convalescent COVID-19.

V gene TRBV19 combines with J gene TRBJ1-6; 8 positions match TRBD1. Trimming cost V 4 bases and J 7 bases; bases outside gene matches: 6. The CDR3 length is 15 residues. CDR1 is LNHDA, CDR2 SQIVND, per germline (reference sequence). Here the CDR3 DNA reads TGTGCCAGTAGTAAACGGACAGGGTACAATTCACCCCTCCACTTT. It codes for CASSKRTGYNSPLHF. Filled out from reference TRBV19 and TRBJ1-6, the complete variable domain reads DGGITQSPKYLFRKEGQNVTLSCEQNLNHDAMYWYRQDPGQGLRLIYYSQIVNDFQKGDIAEGYSVSREKKESFPLTVTSAQKNPTAFYLCASSKRTGYNSPLHFGNGTRLTVT.

The gene calls are TRBV27 and TRBJ1-6, with 8 bases lining up with TRBD1. CDR1 and CDR2 from the germline V gene are MNHEY and SMNVEV (reference sequence). The V and J ends lost 0 bases and 7 bases, in that order; junction bases with no gene match: 2. The CDR3 loop spans 15 amino acids. The CDR3 nucleotides read TGTGCCAGCAGTTTATCGACAGGGGCAAATTCACCCCTCCACTTT. Its translation: CASSLSTGANSPLHF.

This rearrangement joins TRBV9 to TRBJ2-2, with D tentatively TRBD2 (6 bases). Germline V gene data show CDR1 as SGDLS and CDR2 as YYNGEE. The V and J ends lost 0 bases and 1 base respectively, with 13 bases between them. The length of the CDR3 is 17 residues. DNA of the CDR3: TGTGCCAGCAGCGTAGAATCCGGGCGGGGGAACACCGGGGAGCTGTTTTTT. Translated, it gives CASSVESGRGNTGELFF.

This chain uses TRBV9 with TRBJ2-1; 9 nucleotides align to TRBD2. J was trimmed by 2 bases and V by 3 bases; bases with no gene match: 6. Germline V gives CDR1 SGDLS, CDR2 YYNGEE. CDR3 size: 16 residues. CDR3 sequence (DNA): TGTGCCAGCAGCGCGGCTAGCGGGATCGCCTACAATGAGCAGTTCTTC. It translates to CASSAASGIAYNEQFF. The full variable domain, completed using reference TRBV9 and TRBJ2-1, is DSGVTQTPKHLITATGQRVTLRCSPRSGDLSVYWYQQSLDQGLQFLIQYYNGEERAKGNILERFSAQQFPDLHSELNLSSLELGDSALYFCASSAASGIAYNEQFFGPGTRLTVL.

V usage is TRBV6-5 and J usage is TRBJ2-7; TRBD2 matches at 13 bases. The ends lost 6 bases at V and 2 bases at J; junction bases unmatched: 4. The germline gives CDR1 MNHEY, CDR2 SVGAGI. This CDR3 has 15 amino acids. The CDR3 region has the DNA TGTGCCAGCAGGGAGGGACTAGCGGGGACCTACGAGCAGTACTTC. Translation: CASREGLAGTYEQYF.

The chain recombines TRBV27 with TRBJ1-6, with TRBD1 as a possible D gene (5 bases). V lost 2 bases, J lost 8 bases, and 19 bases lay in between. Per germline, CDR1 MNHEY and CDR2 SMNVEV (reference sequence). The CDR3 covers 17 residues. The chain's CDR3 is CASSLRQTVARHSPLHF. The CDR3 coding sequence is TGTGCCAGCAGTTTAAGGCAGACAGTAGCAAGGCATTCACCCCTCCACTTT.

The chain is built from TRBV7-8 and TRBJ1-1, with D perhaps matching TRBD1 (6 bases). V shed 7 bases and J shed 0 bases, with 15 bases lying between them. The germline V gene encodes CDR1 SGHVS and CDR2 FQNEAQ. The CDR3 runs to 15 residues. In DNA, the CDR3 is TGTGCCAGCAAGAGGCAGGGACAAATGAACACTGAAGCTTTCTTT. It yields the protein CASKRQGQMNTEAFF.

The rearrangement links TRBV6-5 to TRBJ1-3; 8 bases are shared with TRBD1. J lost 0 bases, V lost 7 bases, and 2 bases had no gene match. Germline V gene data show CDR1 as MNHEY and CDR2 as SVGAGI. There are 14 residues in the CDR3. CDR3 sequence reads: CASNDRGSGNTIYF. The DNA for the CDR3 is TGTGCCAGCAACGACAGGGGCTCTGGAAACACCATATATTTT.

Here the CDR3 reads CASSYEARSYGYTF. In DNA form, the CDR3 reads TGTGCCAGCAGTTACGAGGCACGGTCCTATGGCTACACCTTC. This chain joins TRBV6-2 or TRBV6-3 and TRBJ1-2; D gene ambiguous. Germline V gene lookup returns CDR1 MNHEY and CDR2 SVGEGT. The V gene lost 2 bases and the J gene lost 4 bases, with 11 bases spanning the gap. The CDR3 contains 14 residues.

V and J are TRBV5-4 and TRBJ2-5; D might be TRBD1 (6 bases). There are 12 residues in the CDR3. Trimming took 5 bases from V and 5 from J, leaving 10 bases between them. Germline CDR1 and CDR2: SGHNT and YYREEE (reference sequence). The CDR3 nucleotides read TGTGCCAGCAGGGGGGCGTCGGAGACCCAGTACTTC. Translation gives CASRGASETQYF.

The CDR3 DNA sequence: TGTGCCAGCAGCAAGCCCGGGGGGTATGGCTACACCTTC. As protein: CASSKPGGYGYTF. The chain joins TRBV5-6 to TRBJ1-2, with a possible D match to TRBD1 (5 bases). The CDR3 extends over 13 amino acids. Between the trimmed V and J ends, which lost 4 bases and 5 bases, there was a span of 12 bases. Germline-derived CDR1 and CDR2 are SGHDT and YYEEEE.

The chain recombines TRBV2 with TRBJ2-1; 12 nucleotides agree with TRBD2. The CDR3 is 16 amino acids. V gave up 6 bases and J gave up 6 bases; unmatched junction bases: 9. In germline, CDR1 is SNHLY, CDR2 FYNNEI. The CDR3 nucleotides are TGTGCCAGCAGACTCACCGGGACTAGCGGGTTCAATGAGCAGTTCTTC. Amino acid sequence: CASRLTGTSGFNEQFF.